Presented here are 26 T cell receptor beta chains from one specimen sequenced in a study of T cells in women clearing cervical HPV infection. Sequencing was performed with immunoSEQ multiplex PCR; in TCRdb, only in-frame clones are kept and a portion is missing. The table for this sample gives 23,000 or so clones. The source material was blood buffy coat. The receptors were gathered from a woman between 18 and 70 years old with a cervical HPV16 infection that either progressed to CIN3+ or cleared (not recorded which).

About this clone itself: The read finishes 3 residues shy of the CDR3 end, and the germline J gene is used to complete it. J is TRBJ2-1 and V is TRBV11-1; TRBD2 agrees at 10 bases. V dropped 5 bases and J dropped 2; count of bases not matched to a gene: 3. The CDR3 consists of 15 residues. Germline loops: CDR1 SGHAT, CDR2 FQDESV (reference sequence). The sequenced CDR3 bases are TGTGCCAGCAGCCGGACTAGCGGCACCTACAATGAG. It yields the protein CASSRTSGTYNE. The CDR3, in full, reads CASSRTSGTYNEQFF.

Points on this clone: The read gets to within 3 residues of the CDR3 end, and the germline J gene fills in the rest. This chain links TRBV5-3 with TRBJ2-7, with a tentative D call TRBD1 (5 bases). TRBV5-3 is sorted into the ORF group, with uncertain function. Trimming cost V 1 base and J 3 bases, with 5 bases left between them. CDR3 length: 12 residues. The CDR3 bases that were read are TGTGCCAGAAGCTTGACAGGCTACGAG. Protein: CARSLTGYE. The full CDR3 reads CARSLTGYEQYF.

Points on this clone: Coverage ceases 3 residues before the CDR3 finishes, and the germline J gene fills in the end. The chain has TRBV5-1 and TRBJ2-7; 10 bases map to TRBD1. The CDR3 runs to 15 residues. Germline V gene lookup returns CDR1 SGHRS and CDR2 YFSETQ. The V segment lost 4 bases and the J segment 2 bases; nucleotides outside the gene matches: 6. The covered CDR3 bases are TGCGCCAGCAGCGTAAGACAGGGGGCAACCTACGAG. As protein: CASSVRQGATYE. The complete CDR3 reads CASSVRQGATYEQYF.

In regard to this clone: The read ends 3 residues shy of where the CDR3 ends; the end is completed using the germline J gene. The chain combines TRBV30 with TRBJ2-2; 11 nucleotides agree with TRBD2. The trim removed 0 bases at V and 2 bases at J, leaving 5 bases unmatched. The CDR3 covers 17 residues. The germline gives CDR1 GTSNPN, CDR2 SVGIG (reference sequence). CDR3 in amino acids: CAWSVLAGATNTGELFF. CDR3 DNA (partial): TGTGCCTGGAGTGTACTAGCGGGGGCCACAAACACCGGGGAG.

Regarding this clone: The read ends 3 residues early relative to the CDR3; the germline J gene fills the gap. V gene TRBV20-1 combines with J gene TRBJ2-5; TRBD2 agrees at 10 bases. The CDR3 has 19 residues. The ends lost 1 base at V and 2 bases at J; junction bases unmatched: 16. Germline V gene sequence: CDR1 DFQATT, CDR2 SNEGSKA (reference sequence). Incomplete CDR3 DNA: TGCAGTGCTAGAGGGAGCGGGAGGGCCACGACAGGGAATCAAGAGACC. Translating it yields CSARGSGRATTGNQET. The CDR3, in full, reads CSARGSGRATTGNQETQYF.

As for this clone: Sequencing ends 3 residues short of the CDR3 end; the germline J gene provides the rest. This chain links TRBV6-1 with TRBJ1-2; D not resolved. V was trimmed by 3 bases and J by 6 bases, leaving 11 bases between them. The CDR3 loop spans 13 amino acids. Germline CDR1 reads MNHNS; CDR2 reads SASEGT. The CDR3 protein is CASSEQLKNGYTF. The sequenced part of the CDR3 DNA is TGTGCCAGCAGTGAGCAACTAAAGAATGGC.

As for this clone: The DNA ends 3 residues before the CDR3 does, and the rest of the CDR3 is filled in from the germline J gene. The J gene is TRBJ2-2, the V gene TRBV6-1, with D perhaps TRBD1 (6 bases). Trimming cost V 4 bases and J 4 bases, with 16 bases left between them. The CDR3 runs to 16 residues. Germline V CDR1 and CDR2: MNHNS, SASEGT. The part of the CDR3 DNA that was read is TGTGCCAGCAGTGTGGACAGCGATGGCAGCACCGGGGAG. This encodes CASSVDSDGSTGE. The entire CDR3 protein is CASSVDSDGSTGELFF.

Comments on this clone: The read halts 3 residues ahead of the CDR3 end, with the missing end drawn from the germline J gene. The rearrangement links TRBV2 to TRBJ2-3; D unclear. Germline V gene sequence: CDR1 SNHLY, CDR2 FYNNEI. The CDR3 is made up of 13 amino acids. CDR3 in amino acids: CASEGRRQETQYF. The sequenced part of the CDR3 DNA is TGTGCCAGCGAAGGCAGGAGACAAGAGACG.

Comment on this clone: The read finishes 3 residues shy of the CDR3 end, and the germline J gene is used to complete it. This chain joins TRBV11-2 and TRBJ1-4; 12 bases are a match to TRBD1. The CDR3 spans 14 residues. The trim removed 5 bases at V and 8 bases at J, leaving 3 bases unmatched. Germline V gives CDR1 SGHAT, CDR2 FQNNGV. The sequenced part of the CDR3 DNA is TGTGCCAGCAGCCAAGGGACAGGGGGCGAAAAA. It translates to CASSQGTGGEK. The CDR3 as a whole reads CASSQGTGGEKLFF. The variable domain in full, completed from reference TRBV11-2 and TRBJ1-4, reads EAGVAQSPRYKIIEKRQSVAFWCNPISGHATLYWYQQILGQGPKLLIQFQNNGVVDDSQLPKDRFSAERLKGVDSTLKIQPAKLEDSAVYLCASSQGTGGEKLFFGSGTQLSVL.

In regard to this clone: Sequencing ends 3 residues short of the CDR3 end; the germline J gene provides the rest. The chain has TRBV10-3 and TRBJ2-5; D is undetermined. The CDR3 sequence is 14 residues long. Germline V gene data show CDR1 as ENHRY and CDR2 as SYGVKD. Trimming left V 0 bases short and J 3 bases short, with 8 bases between. CDR3 DNA (partial): TGTGCCATCAGTGAGTCGGCGGTTGAAGAGACC. Encoded protein: CAISESAVEET. The whole CDR3 sequence is CAISESAVEETQYF.

Comment on this clone: The read stops 3 residues short of the end of the CDR3; the missing end is completed from the germline J gene. J is TRBJ1-2 and V is TRBV20-1; no reliable D call. V was pared by 5 bases and J by 5 bases, with 12 bases between. Looked up from germline, CDR1 is DFQATT and CDR2 is SNEGSKA (reference sequence). The CDR3 is 12 amino acids. CDR3 DNA, as far as it was read: TGCAGTGCTGAGAAAATAGGGTATGGC. Its protein product is CSAEKIGYG. The complete CDR3 protein is CSAEKIGYGYTF.

For this clone: The read ends 3 residues shy of where the CDR3 ends; the end is completed using the germline J gene. This rearrangement joins TRBV2 to TRBJ1-6; a possible D gene is TRBD1 (5 bases). The CDR3 totals 13 residues. Germline V lookup: CDR1 SNHLY, CDR2 FYNNEI. The germline V and J ends were trimmed by 8 bases and 7 bases, with 12 bases remaining between them. CDR3 sequence reads: CASAGFENSPLHF. The covered CDR3 bases are TGTGCCAGCGCAGGGTTCGAAAATTCACCC.

Turning to this clone: Read coverage stops 3 residues before the CDR3 terminus; the germline J gene supplies the remainder. This chain joins TRBV18 and TRBJ1-1; TRBD1 might be the D (6 bases). CDR3 length equals 15 residues. Germline V lookup: CDR1 KGHSH, CDR2 LQKENI. V lost 3 bases, J lost 2 bases, and 13 bases lay in between. This chain's CDR3 is CASSPSQDRNTEAFF. Partial CDR3 DNA: TGTGCCAGCTCACCCTCCCAGGACAGAAACACTGAA. Looking up the rest from reference TRBV18 and TRBJ1-1 gives the full variable domain: NAGVMQNPRHLVRRRGQEARLRCSPMKGHSHVYWYRQLPEEGLKFMVYLQKENIIDESGMPKERFSAEFPKEGPSILRIQQVVRGDSAAYFCASSPSQDRNTEAFFGQGTRLTVV.

Points on this clone: The sequenced fragment ends 3 residues before the CDR3 boundary, so the rest is inferred from the germline J gene. V and J are TRBV30 and TRBJ1-4, with 7 bases fitting TRBD1. CDR3 size: 14 residues. Germline-derived CDR1 and CDR2 are GTSNPN and SVGIG (reference sequence). The CDR3 loop is CAWVGDRSNSPLFF. The DNA read from the CDR3 is TGTGCCTGGGTAGGGGACAGATCCAATTCACCA.

In regard to this clone: Read coverage stops 3 residues before the CDR3 terminus; the germline J gene supplies the remainder. The rearrangement uses TRBV10-1 and TRBJ2-1, with 11 nucleotides matching TRBD1. V lost 4 bases to trimming and J lost 5 bases; unmatched junction nucleotides: 7. CDR3 length equals 16 residues. Germline CDR1 WNHNN, CDR2 SYGVQD (reference sequence). This chain's CDR3 is CASSGTQDRGHNEQFF. Partial CDR3 DNA: TGCGCCAGCAGTGGGACCCAGGACAGGGGGCACAATGAG.

For this clone: The CDR3 end falls 3 residues outside the read, so it is completed with the germline J gene. The V gene is TRBV18, the J gene TRBJ1-2; possible D gene TRBD1, 5 bases. CDR1 KGHSH and CDR2 LQKENI come from the germline V gene. The CDR3 has 16 amino acids. Incomplete CDR3 DNA: TGTGCCAGCTCACCACGGGAGGGGCAGACCCCCTACGAC. It specifies CASSPREGQTPYD. Given in full, the CDR3 is CASSPREGQTPYDYTF.

In regard to this clone: The read terminates 3 residues ahead of where the CDR3 ends, so the germline J gene completes it. The V call is TRBV11-3, the J call TRBJ2-7; 9 bases are shared with TRBD1. Germline V gene lookup returns CDR1 SGHNT and CDR2 YENEEA. Germline trimming cut 5 bases from V and 4 bases from J; bases unmatched to any gene: 6. The CDR3 spans 14 residues. The part of the CDR3 DNA that was read is TGTGCCAGCAGCCCGGGACAGGGAGTTTACGAG. Protein: CASSPGQGVYE. The entire CDR3 protein reads CASSPGQGVYEQYF. The whole variable domain, filled in from reference TRBV11-3 and TRBJ2-7, reads EAGVVQSPRYKIIEKKQPVAFWCNPISGHNTLYWYLQNLGQGPELLIRYENEEAVDDSQLPKDRFSAERLKGVDSTLKIQPAELGDSAVYLCASSPGQGVYEQYFGPGTRLTVT.

Regarding this clone: The read terminates 3 residues ahead of where the CDR3 ends, so the germline J gene completes it. V gene TRBV29-1 combines with J gene TRBJ2-1; TRBD2 aligns across 9 bases. With V trimmed by 6 bases and J by 8 bases, 14 bases remained unmatched. Germline values: CDR1 SQVTM, CDR2 ANQGSEA. The CDR3 length is 15 residues. The CDR3 reads CSVDPPGLAADEQFF. CDR3 bases read: TGCAGCGTGGACCCTCCGGGACTAGCAGCCGATGAG.

As regards this clone: The observed sequence ends 3 residues before the CDR3 terminus, with the missing tail filled in from the germline J gene. The chain employs TRBV6-1 and TRBJ2-3, with TRBD1 as a possible D gene (5 bases). The CDR3 totals 15 residues. Per germline, CDR1 MNHNS and CDR2 SASEGT. CDR3 bases read: TGTGCCAGCAGTGAGGACATTTTTAGCAATCAGCCG. Its translation: CASSEDIFSNQP. The entire CDR3 reads CASSEDIFSNQPQYF.

Partial CDR3 DNA: TGTGCCAGCAGCAAAGCGGGAAATAATTCACCA. Translation: CASSKAGNNSP. The whole CDR3 protein is CASSKAGNNSPLFF. The V gene is TRBV11-1, the J gene TRBJ1-4, with D unresolved. The DNA ends 3 residues before the CDR3 does, and the rest of the CDR3 is filled in from the germline J gene. The CDR3 consists of 14 residues. Germline CDR1 is SGHAT and CDR2 is FQDESV (reference sequence).

Of note for this clone: The read comes to an end 3 residues before the CDR3 does, leaving the germline J gene to fill in the end. V and J are TRBV18 and TRBJ1-4; TRBD1 might be the D (6 bases). Germline V gives CDR1 KGHSH, CDR2 LQKENI. Trimming took off 0 bases at V and 1 base at J, with 15 bases between the two ends. The CDR3 runs to 18 residues. The DNA read from the CDR3 is TGTGCCAGCTCACCACCGATCGGATCAGGGGTAACTAATGAAAAA. Translated: CASSPPIGSGVTNEK. The entire CDR3 protein reads CASSPPIGSGVTNEKLFF. Based on the CDR3 plus reference TRBV18 and TRBJ1-4, the full variable domain is NAGVMQNPRHLVRRRGQEARLRCSPMKGHSHVYWYRQLPEEGLKFMVYLQKENIIDESGMPKERFSAEFPKEGPSILRIQQVVRGDSAAYFCASSPPIGSGVTNEKLFFGSGTQLSVL.

A remark on this clone: The sequence runs out 3 residues before the end of the CDR3; the remainder is reconstructed from the germline J gene. The rearrangement joins TRBV28 to TRBJ1-5; 7 nucleotides align to TRBD1. After removal of 6 bases from V and 3 bases from J, the junction contained 5 bases not matched to a gene. This CDR3 spans 14 amino acids. CDR1 is MDHEN and CDR2 is SYDVKM in the germline V gene. The CDR3 bases that were read are TGTGCCAGCAGCTGGGACAGAGACAATCAGCCC. As protein: CASSWDRDNQP. The whole CDR3 protein reads CASSWDRDNQPQHF. The variable domain in full, completed from reference TRBV28 and TRBJ1-5, reads DVKVTQSSRYLVKRTGEKVFLECVQDMDHENMFWYRQDPGLGLRLIYFSYDVKMKEKGDIPEGYSVSREKKERFSLILESASTNQTSMYLCASSWDRDNQPQHFGDGTRLSIL.

Of note for this clone: The observed sequence ends 3 residues before the CDR3 terminus, with the missing tail filled in from the germline J gene. The chain carries TRBV5-1 and TRBJ2-7, with TRBD2 matching 9 bases. The CDR3 covers 19 residues. Unmatched junction bases numbered 15, after V lost 1 base and J lost 1 base. Looked up from germline, CDR1 is SGHRS and CDR2 is YFSETQ. Incomplete CDR3 DNA: TGCGCCAGCAGCTTGATCGGCTTAGCGGGGGCAAAAATTTCCTACGAG. Translated, it gives CASSLIGLAGAKISYE. The whole CDR3 region reads CASSLIGLAGAKISYEQYF. Based on the CDR3 plus reference TRBV5-1 and TRBJ2-7, the full variable domain is KAGVTQTPRYLIKTRGQQVTLSCSPISGHRSVSWYQQTPGQGLQFLFEYFSETQRNKGNFPGRFSGRQFSNSRSEMNVSTLELGDSALYLCASSLIGLAGAKISYEQYFGPGTRLTVT.

Turning to this clone: Read data end 3 residues before the CDR3 end; the end is taken from the germline J gene. The chain employs TRBV5-1 and TRBJ2-1, with a weak D call TRBD1 (5 bases). Germline V lookup: CDR1 SGHRS, CDR2 YFSETQ. Trimming cost V 3 bases and J 1 base, with 8 bases left between them. The CDR3 runs to 14 residues. The covered CDR3 bases are TGCGCCAGCAGCTATGACAGTTCCTACAATGAG. This encodes CASSYDSSYNE. The whole CDR3 protein is CASSYDSSYNEQFF.

The sequenced CDR3 bases are TGCGCCAGCAGTCATTGTGTCAGGAGCAATCAGCCC. This translates into CASSHCVRSNQP. The complete CDR3 protein is CASSHCVRSNQPQHF. This sequence joins TRBV23-1 and TRBJ1-5; D call uncertain. The read finishes 3 residues shy of the CDR3 end, and the germline J gene is used to complete it. TRBV23-1 belongs to the ORF category, with a function that is uncertain. This CDR3 has 15 residues. Trimming removed 3 bases from V and 1 base from J, with 10 bases in between.

A word on this clone: The read gets to within 3 residues of the CDR3 end, and the germline J gene fills in the rest. The chain uses TRBV19 and TRBJ1-1; possibly TRBD1 for D (5 bases). The CDR3 is 14 amino acids. In germline, CDR1 is LNHDA, CDR2 SQIVND (reference sequence). CDR3 residues: CASSNVGGGLGAFF. Partial CDR3 DNA: TGTGCCAGTAGTAATGTGGGGGGTGGGTTGGGA.